The clone carrying this TCR beta chain has just a few counts. Original processing notes: Amplification of reference gene primers was used by the study to estimate nucleated cell counts. Repertoires were generated with immunoSEQ multiplex PCR, while TCRdb's copy carries only in-frame clones and drops some. V and J calls plus clone size are reproduced from that table; the DNA served to infer D and trimming. The sample has 450,000 or so clones, about 91% seen once. This specimen belongs to a study of blood T cell repertoires in COVID-19. As for the study in general: Sample material is recorded as cDNA or gDNA derived from T cells, B-cell-depleted T cells, or PBMCs.

Trimming removed 1 base at V and 5 bases at J, with 26 bases between. The CDR3 is 19 residues long. Looked up from germline, CDR1 is SEHNR and CDR2 is FQNEAQ (reference sequence). The chain joins TRBV7-9 to TRBJ2-5; a weak D match, TRBD2 (5 bases). The source is a man aged 18-30 years with COVID-19, enrolled during active disease. Sequenced: peripheral blood. In DNA, the CDR3 is TGTGCCAGCAGCTTAGTTATGTCTTTGTCGGGGATTGGGAGCGAGACCCAGTACTTC. Residues: CASSLVMSLSGIGSETQYF.